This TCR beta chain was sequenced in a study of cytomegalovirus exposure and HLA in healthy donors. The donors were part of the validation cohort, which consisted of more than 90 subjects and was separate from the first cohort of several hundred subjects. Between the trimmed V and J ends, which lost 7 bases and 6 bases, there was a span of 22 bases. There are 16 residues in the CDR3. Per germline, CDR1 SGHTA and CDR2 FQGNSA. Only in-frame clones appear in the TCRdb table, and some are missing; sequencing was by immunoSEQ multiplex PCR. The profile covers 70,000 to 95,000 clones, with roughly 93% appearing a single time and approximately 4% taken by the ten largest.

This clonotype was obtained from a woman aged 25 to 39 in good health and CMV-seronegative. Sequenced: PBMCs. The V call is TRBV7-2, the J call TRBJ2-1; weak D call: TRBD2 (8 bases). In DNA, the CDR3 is TGTGCCAGCACCCCCGGGGGGGCAGGGGGAATCAATGAGCAGTTCTTC. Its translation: CASTPGGAGGINEQFF.